The present TCR beta chain was sequenced within a study of control samples from healthy donors and cancer patients. Measured with immunoSEQ multiplex PCR; TCRdb has only the in-frame clones, and not every one. This sample has 95,000 to 150,000 clones; roughly nine tenths occur once, and the top ten carry 6% to 8.5%. CDR3 length: 15 residues. The V and J ends lost 4 bases and 6 bases, in that order; junction bases with no gene match: 10. Germline CDR1 reads LNHDA; CDR2 reads SQIVND (reference sequence). The sequenced sample consisted of blood. The chain is built from TRBV19 and TRBJ2-7, with 9 bases aligning to TRBD1. This clonotype was sampled from a woman between 18 and 29 years old in good health. The CDR3 DNA reads TGTGCCAGTAGTACTCCCGGGACAGGGTCTGGCGAGCAGTACTTC. Translation: CASSTPGTGSGEQYF.